The rows below give T cell receptor beta chains drawn from one sample of a study of blood T cell repertoires in COVID-19. The protocol was immunoSEQ multiplex PCR, while the TCRdb copy is restricted to in-frame clones and leaves out a portion. This sample yields about 440,000 clones, of which roughly 87% are seen a single time; nearly 2% belongs to the top ten. The source material was PBMCs or T cells enriched from blood (not recorded which). The receptors were gathered from a woman younger than 35 with acute COVID-19. CDR3s include the opening cysteine and the closing phenylalanine or tryptophan. D genes are given only for firm matches. A clone size is listed for some rows: how often the clone was seen (once, few, many), or a class if it is expanded.

J | length | D | V | size | DNA | CDR3
TRBJ2-2 | 16 | TRBD2 | TRBV10-3 | NA | TGTGCCATCAGTGAGCGGGGGGGAACGAACACCGGGGAGCTGTTTTTT | CAISERGGTNTGELFF
TRBJ1-6 | 13 | NA | TRBV6-5 | NA | TGTGCCACCAAGACAGGCCCAGACTCACCCCTCCACTTT | CATKTGPDSPLHF
TRBJ1-2 | 13 | NA | TRBV7-2 | NA | TGTGCCAGCAGCTTCTGGCTCCTTCATGGCTACACCTTC | CASSFWLLHGYTF
TRBJ2-7 | 15 | NA | TRBV3-1/TRBV3-2 | NA | TGTGCCAGCAGCCCAGGGCCAGGGGCAACCTACGAGCAGTACTTC | CASSPGPGATYEQYF
TRBJ2-7 | 15 | TRBD2 | TRBV28 | NA | TGTGCCAGCAGTTTGGCGGGAGGTAACTCCTACGAGCAGTACTTC | CASSLAGGNSYEQYF
TRBJ1-2 | 12 | NA | TRBV28 | few | TGTGCCAGCACAGGGACAAGCTACGGCTACACCTTC | CASTGTSYGYTF
TRBJ2-4 | 17 | NA | TRBV5-4 | once | TGTGCCAGCAGCTTGAGAGGGACTCTCCTAGCCAAAAACATTCAGTACTTC | CASSLRGTLLAKNIQYF
TRBJ2-3 | 13 | NA | TRBV7-3 | NA | TGTGCCAGCAGCTTACCAGGCACAGATACGCAGTATTTT | CASSLPGTDTQYF
TRBJ2-1 | 15 | NA | TRBV7-9 | NA | TGTGCCAGCAGCTTTCTCGGGGGCTCCTACAATGAGCAGTTCTTC | CASSFLGGSYNEQFF
TRBJ1-5 | 15 | TRBD1 | TRBV19 | NA | TGTGCCAGTAGTATATCAGGGGGCAATCCACAGCCCCAGCATTTT | CASSISGGNPQPQHF
TRBJ1-2 | 15 | TRBD1 | TRBV5-6 | NA | TGTGCCAGCAGCTTGGGGGACAGACTTAACTATGGCTACACCTTC | CASSLGDRLNYGYTF
TRBJ1-6 | 13 | NA | TRBV28 | NA | TGTGCCAGCGTGGACAGCGGTAATTCACCTCTCCACTTT | CASVDSGNSPLHF
TRBJ2-7 | 14 | NA | TRBV11-2 | NA | TGTGCCAGCAGCTTAGTTGGACAGCTCTACGAGCAGTACTTC | CASSLVGQLYEQYF
TRBJ2-5 | 15 | TRBD2 | TRBV6-5 | NA | TGTGCCAGCAGTTCTGGAGCGGGAAATGGGGAGACCCAGTACTTC | CASSSGAGNGETQYF
TRBJ1-1 | 14 | NA | TRBV11-3 | NA | TGTGCCAGCAGCTTTACAGGGACCAACGCTGAAGCTTTCTTT | CASSFTGTNAEAFF
TRBJ2-3 | 15 | TRBD2 | TRBV19 | NA | TGTGCCAGTAGTAAGCGGGGGGGATCGGCAGATACGCAGTATTTT | CASSKRGGSADTQYF
TRBJ2-1 | 15 | TRBD1 | TRBV28 | NA | TGTGCCAGCCGGGACAGACAAAGCTCCTACAATGAGCAGTTCTTC | CASRDRQSSYNEQFF
TRBJ1-5 | 16 | NA | TRBV10-2 | NA | TGCGCCAGCAGTGAGCAGGGGACCCGGGGCGGTCAGCCCCAGCATTTT | CASSEQGTRGGQPQHF
TRBJ1-6 | 16 | NA | TRBV19 | NA | TGTGCCAGTAGAGAGGACGGGAGAAGCTATAATTCACCCCTCCACTTT | CASREDGRSYNSPLHF
TRBJ2-7 | 13 | NA | TRBV19 | once | TGTGCCAGCCGCCTCCCCTCCGGCGGCGAGCAGTACTTC | CASRLPSGGEQYF
TRBJ2-1 | 15 | TRBD2 | TRBV5-6 | NA | TGTGCCAGCAGCTTGGGCCTAGCGGGAGGAAATGAGCAGTTCTTC | CASSLGLAGGNEQFF
TRBJ2-3 | 16 | TRBD2 | TRBV4-1 | NA | TGCGCCAGCAGCCAAGAGAAGCGGGGGGGCCGGGATACGCAGTATTTT | CASSQEKRGGRDTQYF
TRBJ1-4 | 14 | NA | TRBV6-5 | NA | TGTGCCAGCAGCTCCACAGGCCCCTATGAAAAACTGTTTTTT | CASSSTGPYEKLFF
TRBJ2-7 | 11 | NA | TRBV30 | NA | TGTGCCTGGAGTTGGGGGGACGAGCAGTACTTC | CAWSWGDEQYF
TRBJ1-1 | 13 | TRBD1 | TRBV7-2 | NA | TGTGCCAGCAGCTTAGAGCGACAGGGAGAAGCTTTCTTT | CASSLERQGEAFF
TRBJ2-7 | 11 | TRBD1 | TRBV20-1 | few | TGCAGTGCTAGGGACAGGGGGGAGCAGTACTTC | CSARDRGEQYF
TRBJ2-3 | 17 | TRBD2 | TRBV11-2 | NA | TGTGCCAGCAGCGAGGAGCGACTAGCGGGGGTCCCAGATACGCAGTATTTT | CASSEERLAGVPDTQYF
TRBJ1-4 | 13 | NA | TRBV2 | NA | TGTGCCAGCAGTGAATGGACAGTTTGGGAACTGTTTTTT | CASSEWTVWELFF
TRBJ1-1 | 14 | NA | TRBV3-1/TRBV3-2 | few | TGTGCCAGCAGCCAAGACCAGGCGAACACTGAAGCTTTCTTT | CASSQDQANTEAFF
TRBJ1-2 | 15 | TRBD1 | TRBV29-1 | NA | TGCAGCGTTCTCGGGACAGGGAGTCAGATAAGTGGCTACACCTTC | CSVLGTGSQISGYTF
TRBJ2-5 | 14 | TRBD2 | TRBV7-2 | NA | TGTGCCAGCGGGTTAGCGGGGGGTTTAGAGACCCAGTACTTC | CASGLAGGLETQYF
TRBJ2-5 | 16 | NA | TRBV5-5 | NA | TGTGCCAGCAGCCAAATATTGGATAAGGGCGGGGAGACCCAGTACTTC | CASSQILDKGGETQYF
TRBJ1-6 | 15 | NA | TRBV6-5 | NA | TGTGCCAGCAGTTACGGAGGCAGCCTGGGGTCACCCCTCCACTTT | CASSYGGSLGSPLHF
TRBJ1-3 | 16 | TRBD1 | TRBV5-1 | NA | TGCGCCAGCTCCCGGGACAGATCAATCTCTGGAAACACCATATATTTT | CASSRDRSISGNTIYF
TRBJ2-5 | 13 | NA | TRBV2 | NA | TGTGCCAGCAGGGTCCCAAAGGGGGAGACCCAGTACTTC | CASRVPKGETQYF
TRBJ1-6 | 14 | NA | TRBV27 | NA | TGTGCCAGCAGTAAGGCGGGATATAATTCACCCCTCCACTTT | CASSKAGYNSPLHF
TRBJ1-4 | 14 | NA | TRBV30 | few | TGTGCCTGGACCCCGTCTCACTTTAATGAAAAACTGTTTTTT | CAWTPSHFNEKLFF
TRBJ2-5 | 13 | NA | TRBV3-1/TRBV3-2 | NA | TGTGCCAGCAGAGAATCAGGGTCGCAGACCCAGTACTTC | CASRESGSQTQYF
TRBJ2-7 | 15 | NA | TRBV7-9 | NA | TGTGCCAGCAGCTCACCCGGGCTAGGGGTTTTTCAGCAGTACTTC | CASSSPGLGVFQQYF
TRBJ2-3 | 13 | NA | TRBV6-5 | NA | TGTGCCAGCAGCACACAGGGAACAGATACGCAGTATTTT | CASSTQGTDTQYF
TRBJ2-7 | 17 | NA | TRBV23-1 | NA | TGCGCCAGCAGTCCGTCAAACCCCATGGGGGGGCCGTACGAGCAGTACTTC | CASSPSNPMGGPYEQYF
TRBJ1-4 | 15 | TRBD1 | TRBV3-1/TRBV3-2 | NA | TGTGCCAGCAGCGCAGGGACAGGGGAAGCTGAAAAACTGTTTTTT | CASSAGTGEAEKLFF
TRBJ1-2 | 14 | NA | TRBV28 | NA | TGTGCCAGCAGTTTTTCAGTTTCCAATTTGCGCTACACCTTC | CASSFSVSNLRYTF
TRBJ1-2 | 14 | NA | TRBV29-1 | NA | TGCAGCGTTGAAGATTACGGGCAGGGGAGAGGCTACACCTTC | CSVEDYGQGRGYTF
TRBJ2-3 | 12 | NA | TRBV11-2 | NA | TGTGCCAGCAGCGCCTCGCAGCGGACGCAGTATTTT | CASSASQRTQYF
TRBJ2-1 | 14 | TRBD2 | TRBV19 | NA | TGTGCCAGTAGTAGGGCGGGGGGGCCCTATGAGCAGTTCTTC | CASSRAGGPYEQFF
TRBJ1-4 | 13 | NA | TRBV7-2 | NA | TGTGCCAGCAGCAGGGGTACTAATGAAAAACTGTTTTTT | CASSRGTNEKLFF
TRBJ2-7 | 15 | TRBD1 | TRBV9 | NA | TGTGCCAGCAGCGTAGAGGACAGGGCCCTCTACGAGCAGTACTTC | CASSVEDRALYEQYF
TRBJ2-7 | 15 | TRBD2 | TRBV27 | NA | TGTGCCAGCAGCCGACCCCCTGGGACTACCTACGAGCAGTACTTC | CASSRPPGTTYEQYF
TRBJ1-2 | 14 | TRBD1 | TRBV10-3 | NA | TGTGCCATCAGGCCGGGACAGGGGGTCCAGGGCTACACCTTC | CAIRPGQGVQGYTF